A single sample is the source of the 28 T cell receptor beta chains below, sequenced in a study of CD8 T cells in ankylosing spondylitis. Study results and caveats: One TCR beta motif, made up of about 8 highly homologous variants, appeared characteristic of ankylosing spondylitis blood.

Which antigens these TCRs recognize remains unknown. TCRdb called the 5' RACE reads again in MiXCR, with one record for every CDR3 protein. The data contain about 480,000 distinct CDR3 sequences, 17% of them singletons. Sequenced material: blood, either unsorted or a sorted T cell fraction (not recorded which). The receptor set was obtained from a male donor with ankylosing spondylitis.

This clonotype was seen more than once but under ten times. The chain has TRBV5-1 and TRBJ2-1; 8 positions agree with TRBD1. This CDR3 spans 15 amino acids. CDR1 and CDR2 from the germline V gene are SGHRS and YFSETQ. V was pared by 0 bases and J by 2 bases, with 1 base of the junction left unmatched. The CDR3 protein is CASSLEGQAYNEQFF. CDR3 bases: TGCGCCAGCAGCTTGGAGGGACAGGCCTACAATGAGCAGTTCTTC.

The chain uses TRBV18 and TRBJ2-7; TRBD1 matches at 8 bases. Germline loops: CDR1 KGHSH, CDR2 LQKENI. The CDR3 runs 15 residues. The trim removed 3 bases at V and 3 bases at J, leaving 7 bases unmatched. DNA of the CDR3: TGTGCCAGCTCACCCACCGGACAGGGCTACTACGAGCAGTACTTC. It translates to CASSPTGQGYYEQYF.

The rearrangement joins TRBV28 to TRBJ1-5; 8 bases align to TRBD1. J gave up 2 bases and V 5 bases, and 5 bases lay outside the gene matches. The germline CDR1 and CDR2 sequences are MDHEN and SYDVKM. The CDR3 loop spans 15 amino acids. CDR3 bases: TGTGCCAGCAGTCACTCGACAGGGGGCAATCAGCCCCAGCATTTT. This translates into CASSHSTGGNQPQHF.

This clonotype was counted a few times. The J gene is TRBJ2-5, the V gene TRBV3-1, with a weak D call TRBD1 (6 bases). Germline values: CDR1 LGHDT, CDR2 YNNKEL (reference sequence). V was pared by 1 base and J by 1 base, with 13 bases between. CDR3 length: 16 amino acids. For the CDR3, the DNA is TGTGCCAGCAGCCAAGTTGGTAGGGGGTTCCAAGAGACCCAGTACTTC. It encodes CASSQVGRGFQETQYF.

This sequence joins TRBV12-3 or TRBV12-4 and TRBJ2-2, with D perhaps matching TRBD1 (6 bases). The CDR3 spans 18 residues. Trimming left V 5 bases short and J 6 bases short, with 25 bases between. This CDR3 is CASSTGTRSRLYPGELFF. CDR3 nucleotides: TGTGCCAGCAGTACCGGGACAAGGTCCCGGCTTTACCCCGGGGAGCTGTTTTTT.

This chain uses TRBV7-9 with TRBJ2-7; 10 bases agree with TRBD1. The CDR3 extends over 14 amino acids. Trimming at V came to 5 bases and at J to 6 bases, leaving 7 bases not matched to a gene. CDR1 and CDR2 (germline): SEHNR, FQNEAQ (reference sequence). CDR3 in DNA: TGTGCCAGCAGCAAAGGACAGGGGGTTAGCGAGCAGTACTTC. Translated: CASSKGQGVSEQYF.

The V and J genes are TRBV20-1 and TRBJ1-4; TRBD1 matches 7 bases. V was pared by 0 bases and J by 8 bases, with 3 bases of the junction left unmatched. CDR3 length: 13 amino acids. CDR1 is DFQATT and CDR2 is SNEGSKA in the germline V gene (reference sequence). The CDR3: CSAREGGKEKLFF. CDR3 DNA sequence: TGCAGTGCTAGAGAAGGGGGCAAGGAAAAACTGTTTTTT.

The chain couples TRBV30 to TRBJ2-7, with a weak D call TRBD2 (5 bases). This CDR3 is built from 12 residues. Germline V CDR1 and CDR2: GTSNPN, SVGIG (reference sequence). V lost 4 bases and J 3 bases, leaving 10 bases between the germline ends. The CDR3 DNA is TGTGCCTGGAAGGTCGGGAACTACGAGCAGTACTTC. Its protein is CAWKVGNYEQYF.

The rearrangement uses TRBV20-1 and TRBJ2-3; 8 nucleotides match TRBD2. The CDR3 sequence is 14 residues long. The ends lost 3 bases at V and 4 bases at J; junction bases unmatched: 6. CDR1 and CDR2 (germline): DFQATT, SNEGSKA (reference sequence). The CDR3 here is CSASPLAGSDTQYF. The CDR3 DNA reads as TGCAGTGCTAGTCCCCTAGCGGGTTCAGATACGCAGTATTTT.

The V and J genes are TRBV7-3 and TRBJ2-1; TRBD2 agrees at 7 bases. After removal of 5 bases from V and 3 bases from J, the junction contained 7 bases not matched to a gene. CDR1 is SGHTA, CDR2 FQGTGA, per germline. This CDR3 has 15 residues. The CDR3 region is CASSAHGLDYNEQFF. The DNA for the CDR3 is TGTGCCAGCAGCGCCCACGGACTAGACTACAATGAGCAGTTCTTC.

CDR3 nucleotides: TGCGCCAGCAGCCCCGACAGGGGGTCATCTGAAGCTTTCTTT. Translating gives CASSPDRGSSEAFF. This chain uses TRBV5-1 with TRBJ1-1, with 9 bases identical to TRBD1. The length of the CDR3 is 14 residues. With V trimmed by 4 bases and J by 6 bases, 7 bases remained unmatched. In germline, CDR1 is SGHRS, CDR2 YFSETQ.

This clonotype occurred a few times. The V gene is TRBV20-1, the J gene TRBJ2-1, with D possibly TRBD2 on 6 matching bases. This CDR3 spans 12 amino acids. The germline gives CDR1 DFQATT, CDR2 SNEGSKA (reference sequence). V was trimmed by 6 bases and J by 9 bases, leaving 15 bases between them. This chain's CDR3 is CSAPRGGGEQFF. The CDR3, as DNA: TGCAGTGCGCCGCGGGGTGGGGGTGAGCAGTTCTTC.

This clonotype has at least ten counts. This chain uses TRBV11-3 with TRBJ2-2; 7 nucleotides match TRBD1. Per the germline V gene, CDR1 is SGHNT and CDR2 is YENEEA. The CDR3 sequence is 17 residues long. V was pared by 5 bases and J by 6 bases, with 15 bases of the junction left unmatched. The CDR3 bases are TGTGCCAGCAGCCTAACAACGGGACAGAAAGCTCCCGGGGAGCTGTTTTTT. Its protein is CASSLTTGQKAPGELFF.

V and J are TRBV7-9 and TRBJ2-1; 7 positions agree with TRBD2. There are 14 residues in the CDR3. Germline values: CDR1 SEHNR, CDR2 FQNEAQ (reference sequence). With V trimmed by 2 bases and J by 10 bases, 8 bases remained unmatched. CDR3 coding DNA: TGTGCCAGCAGCTTAAGCGGGACCACGGGCGAGCAGTTCTTC. Amino acid sequence: CASSLSGTTGEQFF.

This clonotype was recorded at least ten times. The rearrangement links TRBV7-8 to TRBJ2-1; 9 bases fit TRBD2. The CDR3 is made up of 16 amino acids. CDR1 is SGHVS and CDR2 is FQNEAQ in the germline V gene. The V segment lost 1 base and the J segment 4 bases; nucleotides outside the gene matches: 5. The CDR3 DNA reads as TGTGCCAGCAGCTTAGTCGGGCGGGGGGGGTACAATGAGCAGTTCTTC. Amino acid sequence: CASSLVGRGGYNEQFF.

The table lists this clonotype with many counts. The chain combines TRBV10-3 with TRBJ2-1; TRBD2 matches at 8 bases. The CDR3 consists of 16 residues. Germline-derived CDR1 and CDR2 are ENHRY and SYGVKD. Germline trimming cut 0 bases from V and 2 bases from J; bases unmatched to any gene: 3. Here the CDR3 reads CAISESGSGAYNEQFF. For the CDR3, the DNA is TGTGCCATCAGTGAGTCGGGTAGCGGGGCCTACAATGAGCAGTTCTTC.

The gene calls are TRBV28 and TRBJ1-5; no firm D call. Looked up from germline, CDR1 is MDHEN and CDR2 is SYDVKM. CDR3 size: 14 residues. V lost 3 bases to trimming and J lost 4 bases, with 10 bases between them. The CDR3 nucleotides read TGTGCCAGCAGTTTCGCGGATCATAATCAGCCCCAGCATTTT. Translation gives CASSFADHNQPQHF.

At least ten counts were recorded for this clonotype. V gene TRBV7-2 combines with J gene TRBJ2-7; 10 positions match TRBD1. The CDR3 has 14 amino acids. Germline V gene lookup returns CDR1 SGHTA and CDR2 FQGNSA. V trimming: 5 bases; J trimming: 3 bases; junction bases outside the gene matches: 4. CDR3 sequence (DNA): TGTGCCAGCAGCCGGACAGGGGGTATCTACGAGCAGTACTTC. The encoded protein is CASSRTGGIYEQYF.

The CDR3 DNA follows: TGTGCCACCGGGGTAGTAAGCAATCAGCCCCAGCATTTT. Its translation is CATGVVSNQPQHF. V usage is TRBV19 and J usage is TRBJ1-5, with D uncertain. Trimming took 10 bases from V and 1 from J, leaving 11 bases between them. This CDR3 contains 13 residues. Germline loops: CDR1 LNHDA, CDR2 SQIVND (reference sequence).

The chain couples TRBV25-1 to TRBJ2-7, with D possibly TRBD2 on 6 matching bases. The length of the CDR3 is 14 residues. V lost 0 bases and J 4 bases, leaving 10 bases between the germline ends. The germline V gene encodes CDR1 MGHDK and CDR2 SYGVNS. CDR3 sequence: CASSEYGGKYEQYF. DNA of the CDR3: TGTGCCAGCAGTGAATATGGGGGGAAATACGAGCAGTACTTC.

This clonotype was counted many times. This sequence joins TRBV28 and TRBJ2-7; no firm D call. CDR3 length: 13 amino acids. Germline CDR1 is MDHEN and CDR2 is SYDVKM. Trimming shortened V by 6 bases and J by 4 bases, and 13 bases separated the two germline ends. The CDR3 sequence is CASSYTGRYEQYF. CDR3 DNA sequence: TGTGCCAGCAGCTACACCGGACGGTACGAGCAGTACTTC.

The rearrangement links TRBV4-2 to TRBJ1-4; tentative D call: TRBD1 (5 bases). From germline, CDR1 is LGHNA and CDR2 YNFKEQ. This CDR3 has 18 residues. Deletions cut 0 bases from V and 2 bases from J, with 16 bases between. The CDR3 bases are TGTGCCAGCAGCCAAGACCTTCTCTCAGGGTCTACTAATGAAAAACTGTTTTTT. Amino acid sequence: CASSQDLLSGSTNEKLFF.

A few counts support this clonotype. The V call is TRBV7-2, the J call TRBJ1-5, with TRBD1 matching over 10 bases. The CDR3 loop spans 16 amino acids. J lost 6 bases, V lost 2 bases, and 7 bases had no gene match. In germline, CDR1 is SGHTA, CDR2 FQGNSA. The CDR3 reads CASSLTPTGGGQPQHF. The CDR3 nucleotides are TGTGCCAGCAGCTTAACCCCGACAGGGGGCGGTCAGCCCCAGCATTTT.

In its sample, this clonotype was seen many times. The V and J genes are TRBV7-2 and TRBJ2-1, with a weak D call TRBD1 (6 bases). Trimming took off 5 bases at V and 4 bases at J, with 12 bases between the two ends. CDR1 is SGHTA, CDR2 FQGNSA, per germline. This CDR3 region has 14 residues. The DNA of the CDR3 is TGTGCCAGCAGCCCACACGGACAGTACAATGAGCAGTTCTTC. Translated: CASSPHGQYNEQFF.

The chain uses TRBV5-1 and TRBJ2-5; either TRBD1 or TRBD2 may fit D (5 bases each). V gave up 5 bases and J gave up 1 base, with 15 bases separating them. The germline V gene has CDR1 SGHRS and CDR2 YFSETQ. The length of the CDR3 is 15 residues. The CDR3 DNA follows: TGCGCCAGCAGTACCACCGGGGCTCTCCAAGAGACCCAGTACTTC. Protein product: CASSTTGALQETQYF.

There are a few counts of this clonotype. Written as DNA, the CDR3 is TGTGCCAGCAGTTTGACAGGGGGCTCAGCTTTCTTT. This codes for CASSLTGGSAFF. V gene TRBV6-6 combines with J gene TRBJ1-1; TRBD1 matches 10 bases. CDR3 length: 12 amino acids. Trimming cost V 4 bases and J 10 bases; bases outside gene matches: 3. CDR1 is MNHNY, CDR2 SVGAGI, per germline (reference sequence).

The rearrangement uses TRBV14 and TRBJ2-3, with D uncertain. From germline, CDR1 is SGHDN and CDR2 FVKESK. The CDR3 consists of 13 residues. The germline V and J ends were trimmed by 1 base and 11 bases, with 13 bases remaining between them. The CDR3 spells CASSQVRLSGQYF. CDR3 DNA: TGTGCCAGCAGCCAAGTCCGGCTTTCCGGGCAGTATTTT.

CDR3 region: CASSHAIGYSTGELFF. CDR3 coding DNA: TGCGCCAGCAGCCACGCGATCGGGTACAGTACCGGGGAGCTGTTTTTT. V usage is TRBV5-1 and J usage is TRBJ2-2; D gene unclear. V gave up 4 bases and J gave up 5 bases, with 18 bases separating them. CDR3 size: 16 residues. CDR1 is SGHRS and CDR2 is YFSETQ in the germline V gene. Based on the CDR3 plus reference TRBV5-1 and TRBJ2-2, the full variable domain is KAGVTQTPRYLIKTRGQQVTLSCSPISGHRSVSWYQQTPGQGLQFLFEYFSETQRNKGNFPGRFSGRQFSNSRSEMNVSTLELGDSALYLCASSHAIGYSTGELFFGEGSRLTVL.